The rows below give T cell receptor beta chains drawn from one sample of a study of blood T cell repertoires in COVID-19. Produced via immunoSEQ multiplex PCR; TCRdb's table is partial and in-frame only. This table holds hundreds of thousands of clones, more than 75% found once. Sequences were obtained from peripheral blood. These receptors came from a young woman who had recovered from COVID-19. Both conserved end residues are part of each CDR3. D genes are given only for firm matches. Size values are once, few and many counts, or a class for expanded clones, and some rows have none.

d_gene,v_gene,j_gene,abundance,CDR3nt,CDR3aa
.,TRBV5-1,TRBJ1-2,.,TGCGCCAGCAGCTCGACGGGTTATGACTATGGCTACACCTTC,CASSSTGYDYGYTF
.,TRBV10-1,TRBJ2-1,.,TGCGCCAGCAGTGCTTCTAGGACTCCTCTTGGAAATGAGCAGTTCTTC,CASSASRTPLGNEQFF
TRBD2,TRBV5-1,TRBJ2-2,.,TGCGCCAGCAGCTCGGGACGGCTAGCGGGAGTCGGGGAGCTGTTTTTT,CASSSGRLAGVGELFF
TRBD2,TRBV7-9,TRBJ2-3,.,TGTGCCAGCAGCTCCCGGACTAGCGGGAGTTTGACAGATACGCAGTATTTT,CASSSRTSGSLTDTQYF
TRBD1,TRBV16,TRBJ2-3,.,TGTGCCAGCAGGCGGACAGGAGGCACAGATACGCAGTATTTT,CASRRTGGTDTQYF
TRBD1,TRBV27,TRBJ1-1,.,TGTGCCAGCAGCCGACAGGGACTGGGCACTGAAGCTTTCTTT,CASSRQGLGTEAFF
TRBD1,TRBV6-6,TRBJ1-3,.,TGTGCCAGCAGTTACGACAGGGTGAACACCATATATTTT,CASSYDRVNTIYF
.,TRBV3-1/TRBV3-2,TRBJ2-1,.,TGTGCCAGCAGCCCGGACGGCAGCCTAAGGGGTGAGCAGTTCTTC,CASSPDGSLRGEQFF
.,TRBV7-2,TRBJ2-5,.,TGTGCCAGCAGCGCGACAAGCGGAGTACAAGAGACCCAGTACTTC,CASSATSGVQETQYF
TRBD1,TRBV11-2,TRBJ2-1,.,TGTGCCAGCAGCTTACGGGACAGGGGGAGGTCCTTCTACAATGAGCAGTTCTTC,CASSLRDRGRSFYNEQFF
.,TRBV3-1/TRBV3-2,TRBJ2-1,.,TGTGCCAGCAGCCAATATGGGACTGCCTACAATGAGCAGTTCTTC,CASSQYGTAYNEQFF
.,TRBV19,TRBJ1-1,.,TGTGCCAGTAGTATAGGGGGCCACCTGAACACTGAAGCTTTCTTT,CASSIGGHLNTEAFF
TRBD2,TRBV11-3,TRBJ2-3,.,TGTGCCAGCAGCCGACCGACTAGCGGAGACACAGATACGCAGTATTTT,CASSRPTSGDTDTQYF
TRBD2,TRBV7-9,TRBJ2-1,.,TGTGCCAGCAGCTTACTACTAGCGGGAGGTTTCGGGAATGAGCAGTTCTTC,CASSLLLAGGFGNEQFF
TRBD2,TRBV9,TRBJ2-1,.,TGTGCCAGCAGCTCCCCGGGACTAGCATTGAATGAGCAGTTCTTC,CASSSPGLALNEQFF
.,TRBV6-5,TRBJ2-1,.,TGTGCCAGCAGTTACTCTTGGCAGAACAATGAGCAGTTCTTC,CASSYSWQNNEQFF
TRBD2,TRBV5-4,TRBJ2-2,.,TGTGCCAGCAGCTTGGGCCTAGCGGGAGGGAATACCGGGGAGCTGTTTTTT,CASSLGLAGGNTGELFF
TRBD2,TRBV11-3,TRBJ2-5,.,TGTGCCAGCAGCTTACAAGCGGGAGGGCCCGGGGAGACCCAGTACTTC,CASSLQAGGPGETQYF
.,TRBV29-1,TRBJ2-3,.,TGCAGCTCCAAGGCGGTTGACACGCAGTATTTT,CSSKAVDTQYF
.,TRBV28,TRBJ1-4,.,TGTGCCAGCAGTGGACAGAGTAATAATGAAAAACTGTTTTTT,CASSGQSNNEKLFF
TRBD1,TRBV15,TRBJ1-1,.,TGTGCCACCAGCAGAGCGGACAGGGAGGTCACTGAAGCTTTCTTT,CATSRADREVTEAFF
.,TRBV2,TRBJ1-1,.,TGTGCCAGCACAGGGCGCCCGATAAAAAACACTGAAGCTTTCTTT,CASTGRPIKNTEAFF
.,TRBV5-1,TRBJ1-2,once,TGCGCCAGCAGCTTGAGCGGGGCCGAAGGCCTCTATGGCTACACCTTC,CASSLSGAEGLYGYTF
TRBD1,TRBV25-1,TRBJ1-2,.,TGTGCCAGCAGTGTTACCGGGACAGGGGGCTTCGGCTATGGCTACACCTTC,CASSVTGTGGFGYGYTF
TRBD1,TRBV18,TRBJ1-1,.,TGTGCCAGCTCACCGCCGGGACAGGGGGCATCTGAAGCTTTCTTT,CASSPPGQGASEAFF